This T cell receptor beta chain was observed in a study of blood T cell repertoires in COVID-19. As for the study in general: Samples representing acute and convalescent COVID-19 were sourced from the United States, Italy and Spain. In each case, the material was cDNA or gDNA derived from T cells, B-cell-depleted T cells, or PBMCs.

This clone was seen a single time. Original data processing: Amplified reference gene primers provided the basis for estimating nucleated cell counts. Profiled with immunoSEQ multiplex PCR; TCRdb holds only in-frame clones, not every one. The DNA gave D and trimming, while V, J and clone size come from that table. The sample records approximately 240,000 clones, 70% to 90% being singletons. With 5 bases clipped from V and 0 bases from J, the junction kept 13 bases outside the gene matches. Germline CDR1 and CDR2: MDHEN and SYDVKM. The CDR3 has 19 residues. The specimen sequenced was peripheral blood. The clonotype originates from a man in his fifties or sixties who had recovered from COVID-19. The genes are TRBV28 and TRBJ2-6; 7 positions match TRBD1. The CDR3 coding sequence is TGTGCCAGCAGTGCCCCCTCCGGGACAGAGTACTCTGGGGCCAACGTCCTGACTTTC. Translated: CASSAPSGTEYSGANVLTF.